Shown below are 2 T cell receptor beta chains from a single sample sequenced in a study of shared clonotypes between healthy human individuals. CD8 cells classed as naive were CD45RO-negative and positively selected for CCR7, excluding terminally differentiated effector memory CD45RA+ cells. The assay was immunoSEQ multiplex PCR, and TCRdb's table has in-frame clones only and misses some. Among 2 million to 2.5 million clones listed, around 93% were seen once. The sequenced sample was naive CD8+ T cells from PBMCs. The receptors here all came from a man in his late teens or twenties in good health. Some clones in this sample may be carry-over from other donors' samples.

The chain carries TRBV2 and TRBJ1-2; 7 nucleotides match TRBD1. The CDR3 spans 12 residues. The V and J ends lost 5 bases and 8 bases, in that order; junction bases with no gene match: 5. The V gene's germline CDR1 is SNHLY and CDR2 FYNNEI. DNA for the CDR3: TGTGCCAGCAGTCGGAGGGGGCAGGGCTACACCTTC. Translating it yields CASSRRGQGYTF.

The rearrangement uses TRBV27 and TRBJ2-1, with D tentatively TRBD1 (8 bases). V dropped 7 bases and J dropped 1 base, with 23 bases sitting between them. The CDR3 extends over 18 amino acids. Germline V gene data show CDR1 as MNHEY and CDR2 as SMNVEV (reference sequence). CDR3 DNA sequence: TGTGCCAGCACCCAACAGGGGGAGGGTAGTCTGTCCTACAATGAGCAGTTCTTC. It yields the protein CASTQQGEGSLSYNEQFF.